A single sample gave rise to the 25 T cell receptor beta chains below, sequenced in a study of cytomegalovirus exposure and HLA in healthy donors. PCR employed 60 Vbeta and 13 Jbeta primers. TCRdb keeps only in-frame clones here, not all; method: immunoSEQ multiplex PCR. The sample comprises approximately 220,000 clones, 76% of which are singletons, and 0.55% to 0.75% rests with the top ten. The sequencing input was PBMCs. These receptors were collected from a man younger than 30 in good health and CMV-seronegative.

The V and J genes are TRBV27 and TRBJ2-7, with 15 bases aligning to TRBD2. CDR3 length: 18 residues. Germline CDR1 MNHEY, CDR2 SMNVEV (reference sequence). The V and J ends lost 6 bases and 3 bases, in that order; junction bases with no gene match: 12. The CDR3 spells CASSLGGTSGRLNYEQYF. DNA of the CDR3: TGTGCCAGCAGCCTGGGAGGGACTAGCGGGAGGTTAAACTACGAGCAGTACTTC.

The rearrangement joins TRBV7-9 to TRBJ2-5; tentative D call: TRBD2 (6 bases). This CDR3 has 14 residues. V lost 0 bases, J lost 3 bases, and 8 bases lay in between. Germline V CDR1 and CDR2: SEHNR, FQNEAQ (reference sequence). CDR3 coding DNA: TGTGCCAGCAGCTTAGCGGGCGGGGAAGAGACCCAGTACTTC. Protein sequence: CASSLAGGEETQYF.

The CDR3 coding sequence is TGTGCCAGCAGTTACTCCGGACAGATGAACAATGAGCAGTTCTTC. Translating gives CASSYSGQMNNEQFF. This chain connects TRBV6-5 to TRBJ2-1, with D perhaps matching TRBD1 (6 bases). CDR3 length: 15 residues. Between the trimmed V and J ends, which lost 0 bases and 5 bases, there was a span of 11 bases. Germline V gene sequence: CDR1 MNHEY, CDR2 SVGAGI.

In the case of this clone: Sequence at one end of the junction differs from germline and may be a read error. The V and J genes are TRBV7-9 and TRBJ2-7, with D possibly being TRBD1 (6 bases). The CDR3 runs to 16 residues. The germline gives CDR1 SEHNR, CDR2 FQNEAQ (reference sequence). The CDR3 region is CSSSPAVGQGTYEQYF. The CDR3 region has the DNA TGTTCCAGCAGCCCGGCGGTGGGTCAGGGGACCTACGAGCAGTACTTC.

The V and J genes are TRBV5-3 and TRBJ2-3; D is possibly TRBD2 (6 bases). TRBV5-3 counts as an open reading frame of uncertain function. CDR3 length equals 14 residues. The CDR3 region is CAQAGGVSTDTQYF. The CDR3 bases are TGTGCTCAAGCAGGCGGGGTTAGCACAGATACGCAGTATTTT.

The chain couples TRBV6-1 to TRBJ1-5, with 9 bases identical to TRBD1. Germline V gives CDR1 MNHNS, CDR2 SASEGT. V gave up 4 bases and J gave up 6 bases; unmatched junction bases: 4. This CDR3 has 14 residues. CDR3 DNA sequence: TGTGCCAGCAGTGGACAGGGGGGCTCTCAGCCCCAGCATTTT. This translates into CASSGQGGSQPQHF.

V gene TRBV29-1 combines with J gene TRBJ2-1; D might be TRBD2 (6 bases). Germline CDR1 is SQVTM and CDR2 is ANQGSEA. The CDR3 is 12 residues long. Trimming stripped 5 bases from V and 4 bases from J, with 9 bases between. The CDR3 loop is CSVRGGYNEQFF. The DNA for the CDR3 is TGCAGCGTTAGGGGAGGTTACAATGAGCAGTTCTTC.

The chain is built from TRBV5-1 and TRBJ2-1; TRBD2 agrees at 10 bases. Per the germline V gene, CDR1 is SGHRS and CDR2 is YFSETQ. CDR3 length: 15 amino acids. V shed 4 bases and J 4 bases; nucleotides not matched to a gene: 5. For the CDR3, the DNA is TGCGCCAGCAGCGCGAGGACTAGCGGATACAATGAGCAGTTCTTC. Residues: CASSARTSGYNEQFF.

The chain is built from TRBV30 and TRBJ2-1; 9 bases line up with TRBD1. This CDR3 is built from 15 residues. Germline V gene sequence: CDR1 GTSNPN, CDR2 SVGIG (reference sequence). V was pared by 5 bases and J by 3 bases, with 8 bases of the junction left unmatched. CDR3 in amino acids: CAWDTGGLNYNEQFF. The CDR3 nucleotides are TGTGCCTGGGATACAGGGGGCCTAAACTACAATGAGCAGTTCTTC.

The chain joins TRBV6-5 to TRBJ2-5, with 12 bases identical to TRBD2. Germline V gene data show CDR1 as MNHEY and CDR2 as SVGAGI. The CDR3 length is 16 residues. The V and J ends lost 4 bases and 2 bases, in that order; junction bases with no gene match: 5. CDR3 region: CASSWGLAGGQETQYF. The CDR3 coding sequence is TGTGCCAGCAGTTGGGGACTAGCGGGCGGTCAAGAGACCCAGTACTTC.

Only a few counts were recorded for this clone. This chain joins TRBV27 and TRBJ2-3; tentatively, D is TRBD1 (5 bases). CDR1 MNHEY and CDR2 SMNVEV come from the germline V gene (reference sequence). The CDR3 is made up of 16 amino acids. V was cut by 6 bases and J by 5 bases, with 21 bases left in between. The CDR3 here is CASSTRALLLGDTQYF. The CDR3 DNA follows: TGTGCCAGCAGCACCAGGGCGTTGTTGCTTGGAGATACGCAGTATTTT.

Ten or more counts support this clone. The chain couples TRBV2 to TRBJ2-1; possibly TRBD2 for D (5 bases). The germline gives CDR1 SNHLY, CDR2 FYNNEI. The length of the CDR3 is 15 residues. V lost 6 bases, J lost 0 bases, and 12 bases lay in between. CDR3 in DNA: TGTGCCAGCAGAAGCGGAGCAGACTCCTACAATGAGCAGTTCTTC. Its protein is CASRSGADSYNEQFF.

The chain couples TRBV18 to TRBJ1-6; 7 bases map to TRBD1. The CDR3 is 15 residues long. J lost 2 bases, V lost 6 bases, and 4 bases had no gene match. Germline CDR1 KGHSH, CDR2 LQKENI. CDR3 amino acids: CASSQGQTYNSPLHF. CDR3 bases: TGTGCCAGCTCGCAGGGACAGACCTATAATTCACCCCTCCACTTT.

The chain is built from TRBV5-1 and TRBJ1-6, with 8 bases aligning to TRBD1. CDR3 length: 15 amino acids. V lost 4 bases, J lost 6 bases, and 6 bases stayed unmatched. Looked up from germline, CDR1 is SGHRS and CDR2 is YFSETQ. Here the CDR3 reads CASSEQGVANSPLHF. The CDR3 DNA reads TGCGCCAGCAGCGAACAGGGGGTAGCTAATTCACCCCTCCACTTT. Filled out from reference TRBV5-1 and TRBJ1-6, the complete variable domain reads KAGVTQTPRYLIKTRGQQVTLSCSPISGHRSVSWYQQTPGQGLQFLFEYFSETQRNKGNFPGRFSGRQFSNSRSEMNVSTLELGDSALYLCASSEQGVANSPLHFGNGTRLTVT.

The chain carries TRBV29-1 and TRBJ1-2, with unresolved D. The V end lost 8 bases, the J end lost 4 bases, and 11 bases lay between the germline ends. The CDR3 is 11 residues long. Germline loops: CDR1 SQVTM, CDR2 ANQGSEA. Here the CDR3 reads CSHGSTYGYTF. In DNA, the CDR3 is TGCAGCCACGGGAGTACCTATGGCTACACCTTC. Full variable domain (outside the CDR3, taken from reference TRBV29-1 and TRBJ1-2): SAVISQKPSRDICQRGTSLTIQCQVDSQVTMMFWYRQQPGQSLTLIATANQGSEATYESGFVIDKFPISRPNLTFSTLTVSNMSPEDSSIYLCSHGSTYGYTFGSGTRLTVV.

This clone was counted only a few times. V and J are TRBV2 and TRBJ1-1; no firm D call. The CDR3 contains 11 residues. CDR1 is SNHLY, CDR2 FYNNEI, per germline. V lost 11 bases and J 3 bases, leaving 10 bases between the germline ends. The CDR3 here is CACNTYTEAFF. CDR3 DNA sequence: TGTGCCTGCAACACGTACACTGAAGCTTTCTTT.

This chain joins TRBV9 and TRBJ2-5; D perhaps matches TRBD2 (6 bases). The CDR3 has 14 residues. V lost 0 bases and J 4 bases, leaving 10 bases between the germline ends. CDR1 is SGDLS and CDR2 is YYNGEE in the germline V gene. The CDR3 is CASSVEAGRETQYF. The CDR3, as DNA: TGTGCCAGCAGCGTAGAGGCGGGAAGAGAGACCCAGTACTTC.

The chain carries TRBV2 and TRBJ2-7, with 8 bases matching TRBD2. The CDR3 length is 14 residues. Germline CDR1 SNHLY, CDR2 FYNNEI. Unmatched junction bases numbered 5, after V lost 5 bases and J lost 2 bases. CDR3 amino acids: CASSPTGLAYEQYF. CDR3 bases: TGTGCCAGCAGTCCAACGGGACTAGCCTACGAGCAGTACTTC.

This clone occurred a few times. At one of its ends the junction is not consistent with the germline gene, which may arise from a read error. CDR3 sequence reads: CASSFRQGSTQPQHF. CDR3 in DNA: TGTGCCAGCAGCTTCCGACAGGGAAGCACTCAGCCCCAGCATTTT. The V and J genes are TRBV5-6 and TRBJ1-5; 7 positions agree with TRBD1. Germline V gene sequence: CDR1 SGHDT, CDR2 YYEEEE. The CDR3 has 15 amino acids.

A few counts support this clone. The V call is TRBV18, the J call TRBJ2-3; 8 positions agree with TRBD2. The CDR3 extends over 16 amino acids. The J segment lost 3 bases and the V segment lost 4 bases, leaving 9 bases of the junction unmatched. Germline-derived CDR1 and CDR2 are KGHSH and LQKENI. The CDR3 reads CASSRLQRGNTDTQYF. CDR3 coding DNA: TGTGCCAGCTCACGGCTCCAGCGGGGGAATACAGATACGCAGTATTTT.

In DNA, the CDR3 is TGTGCCAGCAGCCCCGAGAGAGACTCCTACGAGCAGTACTTC. Its translation is CASSPERDSYEQYF. The V and J genes are TRBV6-4 and TRBJ2-7; the D is unclear. Germline assignment: CDR1 MRHNA and CDR2 SNTAGT. V shed 6 bases and J shed 0 bases, with 12 bases lying between them. This CDR3 is 14 amino acids long.

The V and J genes are TRBV15 and TRBJ2-7; a possible D gene is TRBD2 (6 bases). V lost 8 bases, J lost 0 bases, and 29 bases lay in between. Germline lookup yields CDR1 LNHNV and CDR2 YYDKDF (reference sequence). The CDR3 consists of 19 residues. As DNA, the CDR3 is TGTGCCACCCAGGAATTCCCTACCCATAGCGGACCTGGCTCCTACGAGCAGTACTTC. It is translated as CATQEFPTHSGPGSYEQYF.

The V gene is TRBV7-8, the J gene TRBJ1-2, with D tentatively TRBD1 (6 bases). This CDR3 is 14 amino acids long. Trimming left V 3 bases short and J 2 bases short, with 10 bases between. Germline-derived CDR1 and CDR2 are SGHVS and FQNEAQ. CDR3 protein: CASSLSTGNYGYTF. The CDR3 nucleotides are TGTGCCAGCAGCTTGTCCACAGGGAACTATGGCTACACCTTC.

This clone was picked up one time. The chain uses TRBV7-3 and TRBJ2-1; D remains unclear. Trimming stripped 7 bases from V and 0 bases from J, with 13 bases between. The length of the CDR3 is 15 residues. Germline V gene data show CDR1 as SGHTA and CDR2 as FQGTGA. CDR3 sequence reads: CASTLEPSSYNEQFF. The CDR3 coding sequence is TGTGCCAGCACCCTAGAGCCGAGCTCCTACAATGAGCAGTTCTTC. Filled out from reference TRBV7-3 and TRBJ2-1, the complete variable domain reads GAGVSQTPSNKVTEKGKYVELRCDPISGHTALYWYRQSLGQGPEFLIYFQGTGAADDSGLPNDRFFAVRPEGSVSTLKIQRTERGDSAVYLCASTLEPSSYNEQFFGPGTRLTVL.

V usage is TRBV30 and J usage is TRBJ1-6; tentative D call: TRBD1 (6 bases). Germline CDR1 and CDR2: GTSNPN and SVGIG (reference sequence). Deletions cut 2 bases from V and 0 bases from J, with 8 bases between. The CDR3 length is 15 residues. The CDR3 is CAWSTQGSYNSPLHF. The CDR3 coding sequence is TGTGCCTGGAGTACACAGGGCTCCTATAATTCACCCCTCCACTTT.